Sequencing of this T cell receptor beta chain was carried out in a study of beta chain features in type 1 diabetes. CDR3 length: 16 amino acids. The ends were cut back, 7 bases at V and 1 base at J, with 16 bases in the middle. CDR1 and CDR2 from the germline V gene are ENHRY and SYGVKD. This clone was counted between two and nine times. The entirety of the isolated RNA underwent reverse transcription, so expressed TCRB transcripts were sequenced. Method: immunoSEQ multiplex PCR; TCRdb's copy keeps in-frame clones and lacks some. The sample comprises 900,000 or so clones, 15% to 20% of which are singletons, and 0.02% to 0.03% rests with the top ten.

The J gene is TRBJ2-2, the V gene TRBV10-3; D tentatively fits TRBD1 or TRBD2 (5 bases each). The receptor's source is a woman aged 18-35 years in good health. The specimen was naive CD4+ T cells from blood. The CDR3 sequence: CAINSRAGGNTGELFF. CDR3 DNA sequence: TGTGCCATCAATTCGCGGGCTGGGGGGAACACCGGGGAGCTGTTTTTT.